This T cell receptor (beta chain) was observed in a study of T cell responses to AZD1222 COVID-19 vaccine. Regarding the study as a whole: Spike as a whole was targeted by vaccine-associated CD4 TCRs, dominant at 160-218 and 743-854.

On this clone: The antigen is not known.

The CDR3 contains 12 residues. The ends were cut back, 4 bases at V and 9 bases at J, with 10 bases in the middle. Germline CDR1 is KGHSH and CDR2 is LQKENI. Using immunoSEQ multiplex PCR, the repertoire was profiled, and TCRdb retains in-frame clones only, with some absent. The sample holds approximately 140,000 clones, 75% to 95% seen once. The TCR originated in an adult who received the AZD1222 COVID-19 vaccine. Sequenced here: peripheral blood, sampled 28 days after the second AZD1222 dose. The J gene is TRBJ2-1, the V gene TRBV18; D is perhaps TRBD1 or TRBD2 (5 bases each). The CDR3 region has the DNA TGTGCCAGCTCACGTCGGGACGGTGAGCAGTTCTTC. Its translation is CASSRRDGEQFF.